This TCR beta chain was recovered during a study of CD8 T cells in Susac syndrome (dated by TCRdb to between 2018 and 2021). Some background on the complete study: Repertoire sequencing was used to test whether CD8+ T cell activation and differentiation in Susac syndrome was antigen driven. Study-wide findings and limitations: The number of individuals in the TCR sequencing and HLA analysis was recognized as being relatively small.

RNA was extracted using the RNeasy kit, and roughly 0.45 to 1 ug of the RNA was reverse transcribed with random hexamers. The immunoSEQ multiplex PCR assay, covering 54 Vbeta and 13 Jbeta segments, was used to amplify TCR beta CDR3 regions. PCR amplification bias was corrected using a synthetic template baseline for primer optimization and computational correction. In the paper's pipeline: Reads were annotated to V, D and J genes per IMGT and analyzed with immunoSEQ Analyzer, keeping only productive sequences. Clonality was calculated as one minus the Shannon entropy normalized by log2 of the number of productive unique sequences. For each patient and control, public and private clones were evaluated among the 100 most prevalent clones. A clone was defined as Susac-specific if it was absent from the healthy and MS cohorts, from over 1,000 published viral clones and from other ImmuneACCESS disease sequences. Through fastp at Q25 and MiXCR, TCRdb rebuilt clones from the public reads, retaining in-frame beta chains. For every CDR3 protein sequence, its rows merge into one entry that carries the most common genes and DNA. In this record, the V and J calls reflect TCRdb's handling and not the investigators' own analysis. Across this sample there are approximately 180,000 distinct CDR3 sequences, with roughly 92% seen only once. The ten largest account for 0.09% to 0.095% of the sample.

About this clonotype itself: This receptor's antigen is unknown. Base quality data are lacking; no much larger clone is found one base away.

The germline V gene (reference sequence) yields GTSNPN for CDR1 and SVGIG for CDR2. The junction shows trimming of 5 bases on V and 7 bases on J, and the gene matches do not reach 9 bases of it. The CDR3 measures 13 amino acids from cysteine to phenylalanine. This entry keeps only the CDR3 DNA: 39 bases, framed from base 1. Peripheral blood CD8+ and CD4+ T cells from healthy donors, Susac syndrome patients and multiple sclerosis patients were profiled using high-throughput TCR beta sequencing. Treatment-naive patients with stable or active relapsing-remitting disease fulfilling revised McDonald criteria were used as multiple sclerosis controls. Bulk CD8+ and CD4+ T cells were purified by magnetic negative isolation, whereas CD8+ TEMRA cells were enriched by FACS. Blood was drawn into EDTA tubes, processed within 24 hours, and PBMCs were isolated by density gradient centrifugation. PBMCs intended for TCR sequencing were cryopreserved in liquid nitrogen and were subsequently thawed in a 37 degrees C water bath. The sorted or isolated CD4+, CD8+ and CD8+ TEMRA cells had a purity of 90% or higher.

The sequenced sample consisted of CD4+ T cells from PBMCs. The chain uses TRBV30 and TRBJ2-5; 8 middle bases align to TRBD2. The sequence derives from a human donor with multiple sclerosis. The sequence in DNA is TGTGCCTGGGAATCGGGGGGGCCCGGGACCCAGTACTTC. The encoded protein is CAWESGGPGTQYF.